This entry lists 29 T cell receptor beta chains sequenced from one sample in a study of blood T cell repertoires in COVID-19. The repertoire was sequenced with immunoSEQ multiplex PCR; TCRdb's copy has only in-frame clones and lacks some. Among around 160,000 clones listed, approximately 90% were seen once. The source material was peripheral blood. The source is a man aged 18-30 years with acute or convalescent COVID-19.

The rearrangement links TRBV4-1 to TRBJ2-7; TRBD1 might be the D (6 bases). This CDR3 spans 16 amino acids. Germline loops: CDR1 MGHRA, CDR2 YSYEKL. The V gene lost 3 bases and the J gene lost 2 bases, with 17 bases spanning the gap. The CDR3 reads CASSQTGTMRTYEQYF. CDR3 sequence (DNA): TGCGCCAGCAGCCAGACCGGGACAATGAGGACCTACGAGCAGTACTTC.

The rearrangement joins TRBV21-1 to TRBJ1-5. TRBV21-1 is marked as a pseudogene. The CDR3 loop spans 19 amino acids. The CDR3 nucleotides are TGTGCCAGCAGCAAAGGACTAGGTAACCCGGAAGGGGAGGGGTGGACCCAGCATTTT. Residues: CASSKGLGNPEGEGWTQHF.

With respect to this clone: The sample holds other DNA sequences that translate to the same CDR3. The rearrangement links TRBV5-1 to TRBJ2-2; 8 nucleotides line up with TRBD1. This CDR3 contains 14 residues. The V and J ends lost 3 bases and 4 bases, in that order; junction bases with no gene match: 2. CDR1 and CDR2 from the germline V gene are SGHRS and YFSETQ. This CDR3 is CASSSGGGTGELFF. DNA for the CDR3: TGCGCCAGCAGCTCAGGGGGCGGCACCGGGGAGCTGTTTTTT.

The V call is TRBV7-9, the J call TRBJ1-1, with a weak D call TRBD1 (6 bases). Between the trimmed V and J ends, which lost 4 bases and 5 bases, there was a span of 14 bases. This CDR3 has 14 amino acids. Germline CDR1 is SEHNR and CDR2 is FQNEAQ (reference sequence). CDR3 in DNA: TGTGCCAGCAGCTCAACAGGGCCGGGGACTGAAGCTTTCTTT. Protein sequence: CASSSTGPGTEAFF.

The rearrangement uses TRBV6-5 and TRBJ2-1; 11 positions match TRBD2. The CDR3 sequence is 15 residues long. Germline V gene sequence: CDR1 MNHEY, CDR2 SVGAGI. The junction had 8 bases not matched to a gene; V was cut back by 5 bases and J by 8 bases. The CDR3 loop reads CASSHWTSGSHEQFF. The CDR3 coding sequence is TGTGCCAGCAGTCATTGGACTAGCGGGTCTCATGAGCAGTTCTTC.

The genes are TRBV9 and TRBJ1-2, with D maybe TRBD1 (6 bases). Germline-derived CDR1 and CDR2 are SGDLS and YYNGEE. The CDR3 consists of 14 residues. Trimming removed 4 bases from V and 2 bases from J, with 12 bases in between. CDR3 DNA: TGTGCCAGCAGCCCCGGGACAAAGAACTATGGCTACACCTTC. It codes for CASSPGTKNYGYTF. Drawing the rest from reference TRBV9 and TRBJ1-2, the complete variable domain is DSGVTQTPKHLITATGQRVTLRCSPRSGDLSVYWYQQSLDQGLQFLIQYYNGEERAKGNILERFSAQQFPDLHSELNLSSLELGDSALYFCASSPGTKNYGYTFGSGTRLTVV.

The chain is built from TRBV9 and TRBJ1-4, with 10 bases lining up with TRBD1. CDR3 length equals 17 residues. Per the germline V gene, CDR1 is SGDLS and CDR2 is YYNGEE. Germline trimming cut 3 bases from V and 3 bases from J; bases unmatched to any gene: 8. In DNA, the CDR3 is TGTGCCAGCAGCGAGCGACAGGGGGCAGGATCTAATGAAAAACTGTTTTTT. Its translation: CASSERQGAGSNEKLFF.

The chain combines TRBV2 with TRBJ2-6; a possible D gene is TRBD1 (6 bases). Trimming stripped 3 bases from V and 0 bases from J, with 12 bases between. CDR1 is SNHLY and CDR2 is FYNNEI in the germline V gene. The CDR3 length is 17 residues. CDR3 sequence (DNA): TGTGCCAGCAGTGACCTGACAGGATCCTCTGGGGCCAACGTCCTGACTTTC. Amino acids: CASSDLTGSSGANVLTF.

The chain employs TRBV5-5 and TRBJ1-2; D may be TRBD1 (5 bases). The CDR3 has 15 residues. The V gene lost 3 bases and the J gene lost 3 bases, with 15 bases spanning the gap. Per germline, CDR1 SGHKS and CDR2 YYEKEE (reference sequence). CDR3 nucleotides: TGTGCCAGCAGCTGGGGGGACGGCACTTACTATGGCTACACCTTC. It codes for CASSWGDGTYYGYTF. The variable domain in full, completed from reference TRBV5-5 and TRBJ1-2, reads DAGVTQSPTHLIKTRGQQVTLRCSPISGHKSVSWYQQVLGQGPQFIFQYYEKEERGRGNFPDRFSARQFPNYSSELNVNALLLGDSALYLCASSWGDGTYYGYTFGSGTRLTVV.

The chain combines TRBV6-5 with TRBJ1-1; 9 bases line up with TRBD1. The CDR3 extends over 14 amino acids. Germline V gives CDR1 MNHEY, CDR2 SVGAGI. V lost 7 bases, J lost 7 bases, and 10 bases stayed unmatched. The CDR3 nucleotides are TGTGCCAGCACCCAGGGGGACAGGGTGGATGAAGCTTTCTTT. This encodes CASTQGDRVDEAFF.

The rearrangement links TRBV5-1 to TRBJ1-1; 8 bases are shared with TRBD1. Unmatched junction bases numbered 15, after V lost 4 bases and J lost 7 bases. In germline, CDR1 is SGHRS, CDR2 YFSETQ. The CDR3 consists of 16 residues. The CDR3 is CASSPEGQARGGEAFF. Here the CDR3 DNA reads TGCGCCAGCAGCCCCGAGGGACAGGCACGCGGCGGTGAAGCTTTCTTT.

The chain uses TRBV9 and TRBJ1-2, with a possible D match to TRBD1 (5 bases). The CDR3 length is 17 residues. The V end was cut by 4 bases, the J end by 4 bases, with 23 bases between. CDR1 SGDLS and CDR2 YYNGEE come from the germline V gene. DNA of the CDR3: TGTGCCAGCAGCCTGGGGGGGGATCTCCGGTCGGGCTATGGCTACACCTTC. Translated, it gives CASSLGGDLRSGYGYTF.

The CDR3 loop reads CASSPLAGNSYNEQFF. The CDR3 nucleotides are TGTGCCAGCAGCCCCCTCGCGGGTAACTCCTACAATGAGCAGTTCTTC. The chain employs TRBV7-9 and TRBJ2-1; D may be TRBD2 (5 bases). Looked up from germline, CDR1 is SEHNR and CDR2 is FQNEAQ (reference sequence). The length of the CDR3 is 16 residues. V was clipped by 5 bases and J by 0 bases, with 14 bases between them.

The chain uses TRBV6-5 and TRBJ1-3; maybe TRBD1 (6 bases). Trimming shortened V by 7 bases and J by 4 bases, and 14 bases separated the two germline ends. The CDR3 is 14 amino acids. Germline V gives CDR1 MNHEY, CDR2 SVGAGI. The CDR3 sequence is CASTPTGEGNTIYF. CDR3 coding DNA: TGTGCCAGCACCCCGACAGGAGAGGGAAACACCATATATTTT.

J is TRBJ1-4 and V is TRBV5-1, with a weak D call TRBD1 (6 bases). CDR1 and CDR2 (germline): SGHRS, YFSETQ. Deletions cut 2 bases from V and 4 bases from J, with 15 bases between. The CDR3 covers 16 residues. In DNA form, the CDR3 reads TGCGCCAGCAGCTTCCAGGGGAAGGGTAGTAATGAAAAACTGTTTTTT. Its protein is CASSFQGKGSNEKLFF.

The chain uses TRBV27 and TRBJ1-2; no reliable D call. Trimming took off 2 bases at V and 4 bases at J, with 11 bases between the two ends. Germline V lookup: CDR1 MNHEY, CDR2 SMNVEV (reference sequence). This CDR3 is 14 amino acids long. The CDR3 reads CASSLVPSVYGYTF. In nucleotides, the CDR3 is TGTGCCAGCAGTTTAGTCCCGTCAGTCTATGGCTACACCTTC.

The genes are TRBV27 and TRBJ2-1; unclear D gene. V was clipped by 6 bases and J by 5 bases, with 11 bases between them. CDR1 and CDR2 (germline): MNHEY, SMNVEV (reference sequence). This CDR3 contains 13 residues. DNA of the CDR3: TGTGCCAGCAGCGATGGCCCAAACAATGAGCAGTTCTTC. This codes for CASSDGPNNEQFF.

This clone was counted once. The rearrangement links TRBV5-1 to TRBJ1-1; TRBD1 aligns across 9 bases. Germline trimming cut 4 bases from V and 0 bases from J; bases unmatched to any gene: 7. The CDR3 sequence is 16 residues long. From germline, CDR1 is SGHRS and CDR2 YFSETQ. The CDR3, as DNA: TGCGCCAGCAGCCAAGGACAGGGGCGGATGAACACTGAAGCTTTCTTT. As protein: CASSQGQGRMNTEAFF.

This sequence joins TRBV7-9 and TRBJ1-1, with TRBD1 identical over 12 bases. Trimming cost V 5 bases and J 3 bases; bases outside gene matches: 4. From germline, CDR1 is SEHNR and CDR2 FQNEAQ (reference sequence). CDR3 size: 15 residues. The CDR3 DNA follows: TGTGCCAGCAGCCCGGGACAGGGGGCGGACACTGAAGCTTTCTTT. It encodes CASSPGQGADTEAFF. The full variable domain, with the rest looked up from reference TRBV7-9 and TRBJ1-1, is DTGVSQNPRHKITKRGQNVTFRCDPISEHNRLYWYRQTLGQGPEFLTYFQNEAQLEKSRLLSDRFSAERPKGSFSTLEIQRTEQGDSAMYLCASSPGQGADTEAFFGQGTRLTVV.

The J gene is TRBJ1-1, the V gene TRBV7-9; D might be TRBD1 (5 bases). The CDR3 extends over 18 amino acids. Per germline, CDR1 SEHNR and CDR2 FQNEAQ (reference sequence). Trimming removed 1 base at V and 2 bases at J, with 20 bases between. The CDR3 region is CASSLVGLIRDSNTEAFF. CDR3 coding DNA: TGTGCCAGCAGCTTAGTGGGACTGATAAGAGACTCCAACACTGAAGCTTTCTTT.

V usage is TRBV19 and J usage is TRBJ1-6, with D possibly being TRBD1 (6 bases). Deletions cut 6 bases from V and 7 bases from J, with 13 bases between. The CDR3 has 14 residues. Germline assignment: CDR1 LNHDA and CDR2 SQIVND (reference sequence). The CDR3 coding sequence is TGTGCCAGTAGCTACAGGGTCTCCAATTCACCCCTCCACTTT. It is translated as CASSYRVSNSPLHF.

A few counts support this clone. The chain joins TRBV11-2 to TRBJ1-4; 9 bases map to TRBD1. Germline V gene lookup returns CDR1 SGHAT and CDR2 FQNNGV. The CDR3 covers 15 residues. The V gene end was trimmed by 5 bases and the J gene end by 7 bases; junction bases not matched to a gene: 8. CDR3 in DNA: TGTGCCAGCAGCCAGGACAGGGGAAAATTTGAAAAACTGTTTTTT. This codes for CASSQDRGKFEKLFF.

The V and J genes are TRBV27 and TRBJ1-5, with D tentatively TRBD1 (5 bases). Looked up from germline, CDR1 is MNHEY and CDR2 is SMNVEV (reference sequence). V lost 6 bases, J lost 3 bases, and 9 bases lay in between. This CDR3 spans 13 amino acids. CDR3: CASSRGLNQPQHF. DNA of the CDR3: TGTGCCAGCAGCCGGGGACTCAATCAGCCCCAGCATTTT.

The genes are TRBV7-9 and TRBJ2-1, with TRBD1 matching over 8 bases. This CDR3 is 13 amino acids long. Germline lookup yields CDR1 SEHNR and CDR2 FQNEAQ (reference sequence). Trimming removed 6 bases from V and 3 bases from J; junction bases left unmatched: 1. The CDR3 spells CASRTGVYNEQFF. DNA of the CDR3: TGTGCCAGCAGGACAGGGGTCTACAATGAGCAGTTCTTC. The complete variable domain, with remaining parts taken from reference TRBV7-9 and TRBJ2-1, reads DTGVSQNPRHKITKRGQNVTFRCDPISEHNRLYWYRQTLGQGPEFLTYFQNEAQLEKSRLLSDRFSAERPKGSFSTLEIQRTEQGDSAMYLCASRTGVYNEQFFGPGTRLTVL.

The rearrangement joins TRBV5-1 to TRBJ2-1; perhaps TRBD2 as D (5 bases). Germline loops: CDR1 SGHRS, CDR2 YFSETQ. V was trimmed by 8 bases and J by 9 bases, leaving 9 bases between them. This CDR3 has 10 amino acids. CDR3 residues: CARTRGEQFF. CDR3 in DNA: TGCGCCAGAACCCGGGGTGAGCAGTTCTTC.

The V call is TRBV19, the J call TRBJ2-1, with 9 bases that match TRBD1. The CDR3 runs to 15 residues. Looked up from germline, CDR1 is LNHDA and CDR2 is SQIVND (reference sequence). The ends lost 6 bases at V and 4 bases at J; junction bases unmatched: 7. Written as DNA, the CDR3 is TGTGCCAGTAGGATAACAGGGGGCTTTTACAATGAGCAGTTCTTC. Its protein is CASRITGGFYNEQFF.

The rearrangement links TRBV9 to TRBJ2-1; D is perhaps TRBD1 (5 bases). This CDR3 is built from 13 residues. V was clipped by 0 bases and J by 8 bases, with 9 bases between them. Germline assignment: CDR1 SGDLS and CDR2 YYNGEE. The CDR3 sequence: CASSVVRVDEQFF. In DNA form, the CDR3 reads TGTGCCAGCAGCGTAGTCAGGGTCGATGAGCAGTTCTTC.

This chain uses TRBV5-1 with TRBJ1-4, with D perhaps matching TRBD1 (6 bases). The CDR3 has 14 residues. The ends were cut back, 6 bases at V and 7 bases at J, with 16 bases in the middle. Germline-derived CDR1 and CDR2 are SGHRS and YFSETQ. The chain's CDR3 is CASTQGSASEKLFF. In DNA form, the CDR3 reads TGCGCCAGCACCCAGGGGTCGGCAAGTGAAAAACTGTTTTTT.

J is TRBJ1-5 and V is TRBV10-3; TRBD1 is a possible D gene (5 bases). The V gene's germline CDR1 is ENHRY and CDR2 SYGVKD. This CDR3 contains 13 residues. Trimming took 5 bases from V and 3 from J, leaving 8 bases between them. CDR3 sequence: CAISRDFNQPQHF. CDR3 coding DNA: TGTGCCATCAGTAGGGACTTCAATCAGCCCCAGCATTTT.